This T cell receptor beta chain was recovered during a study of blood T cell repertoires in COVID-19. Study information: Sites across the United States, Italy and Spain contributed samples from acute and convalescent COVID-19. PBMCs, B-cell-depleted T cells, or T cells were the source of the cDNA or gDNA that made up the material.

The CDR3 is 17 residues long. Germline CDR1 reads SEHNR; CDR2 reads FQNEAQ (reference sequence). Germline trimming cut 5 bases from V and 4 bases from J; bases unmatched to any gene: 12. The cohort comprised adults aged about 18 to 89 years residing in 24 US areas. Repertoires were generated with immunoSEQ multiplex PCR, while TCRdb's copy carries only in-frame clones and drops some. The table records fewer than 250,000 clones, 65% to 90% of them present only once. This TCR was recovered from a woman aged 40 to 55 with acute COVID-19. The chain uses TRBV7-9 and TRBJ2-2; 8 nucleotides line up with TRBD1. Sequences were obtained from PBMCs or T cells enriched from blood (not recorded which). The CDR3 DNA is TGTGCCAGCAGCCATCTCCCCAGGGGGCACCTCACCGGGGAGCTGTTTTTT. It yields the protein CASSHLPRGHLTGELFF.